This T cell receptor (beta chain) was sequenced in a study of cytotoxic CD8 clonotypes in ibrutinib-treated CLL. Trimming pared 1 base from V and 6 bases from J, leaving 9 bases between. The germline CDR1 and CDR2 sequences are SEHNR and FQNEAQ (reference sequence). The CDR3 consists of 13 residues. Produced via immunoSEQ multiplex PCR; TCRdb's table is partial and in-frame only. The data hold some 23,000 clones, with 69% observed a single time. For this clone: Its matching antigen is unknown.

Overall study results and limits: Clonality went up at ibrutinib response and then declined back toward baseline at progression.

The J gene is TRBJ1-1, the V gene TRBV7-9; D is uncertain. The origin of this receptor is a human donor with chronic lymphocytic leukemia. This specimen consisted of PBMCs, obtained at disease progression, from a patient treated with ibrutinib. The chain's CDR3 is CASSLGYSPEAFF. As DNA, the CDR3 is TGTGCCAGCAGCTTAGGGTACTCGCCTGAAGCTTTCTTT.